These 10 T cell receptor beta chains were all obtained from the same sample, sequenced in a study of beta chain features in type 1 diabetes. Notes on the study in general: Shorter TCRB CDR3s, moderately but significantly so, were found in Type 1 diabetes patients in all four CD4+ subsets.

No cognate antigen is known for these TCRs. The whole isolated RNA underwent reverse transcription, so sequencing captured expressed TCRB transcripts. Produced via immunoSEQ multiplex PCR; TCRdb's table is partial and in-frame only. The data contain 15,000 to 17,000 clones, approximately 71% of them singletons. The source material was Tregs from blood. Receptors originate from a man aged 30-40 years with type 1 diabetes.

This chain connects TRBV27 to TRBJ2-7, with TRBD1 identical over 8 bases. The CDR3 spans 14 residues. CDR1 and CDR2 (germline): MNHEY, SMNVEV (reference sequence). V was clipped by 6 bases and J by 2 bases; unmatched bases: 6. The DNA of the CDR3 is TGTGCCAGCAGACCGGGACAGGCCCCCTACGAGCAGTACTTC. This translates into CASRPGQAPYEQYF.

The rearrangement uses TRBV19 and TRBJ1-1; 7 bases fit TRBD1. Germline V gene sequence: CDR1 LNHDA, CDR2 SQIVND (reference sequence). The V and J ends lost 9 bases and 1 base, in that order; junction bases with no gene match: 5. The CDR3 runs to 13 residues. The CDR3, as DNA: TGTGCCAGCCGGACAGGCTCGAACACTGAAGCTTTCTTT. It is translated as CASRTGSNTEAFF.

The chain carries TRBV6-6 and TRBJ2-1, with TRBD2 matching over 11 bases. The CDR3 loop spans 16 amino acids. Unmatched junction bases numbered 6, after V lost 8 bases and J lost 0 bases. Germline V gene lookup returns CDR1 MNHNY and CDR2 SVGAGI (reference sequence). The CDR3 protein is CASRPSGGYSYNEQFF. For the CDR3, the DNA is TGTGCCAGCCGACCTAGCGGGGGGTACTCCTACAATGAGCAGTTCTTC.

In DNA, the CDR3 is TGTGCCAGCAGTCAACAGGGTACTGGCTACACCTTC. Translating it yields CASSQQGTGYTF. The chain carries TRBV7-9 and TRBJ1-2, with D possibly matching TRBD1 (6 bases). Trimming left V 6 bases short and J 7 bases short, with 12 bases between. The CDR3 extends over 12 amino acids. CDR1 and CDR2 from the germline V gene are SEHNR and FQNEAQ (reference sequence).

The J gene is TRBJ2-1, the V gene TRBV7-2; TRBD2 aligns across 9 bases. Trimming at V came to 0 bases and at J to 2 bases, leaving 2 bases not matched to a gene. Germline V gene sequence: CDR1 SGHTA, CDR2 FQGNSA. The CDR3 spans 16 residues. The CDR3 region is CASSLAASGTYNEQFF. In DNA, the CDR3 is TGTGCCAGCAGCTTAGCCGCTAGCGGGACCTACAATGAGCAGTTCTTC.

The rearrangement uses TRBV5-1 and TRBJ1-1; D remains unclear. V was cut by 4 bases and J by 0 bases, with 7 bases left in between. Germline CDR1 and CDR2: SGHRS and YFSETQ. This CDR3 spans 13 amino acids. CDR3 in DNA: TGCGCCAGCAGCGGTCAGATGAACACTGAAGCTTTCTTT. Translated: CASSGQMNTEAFF.

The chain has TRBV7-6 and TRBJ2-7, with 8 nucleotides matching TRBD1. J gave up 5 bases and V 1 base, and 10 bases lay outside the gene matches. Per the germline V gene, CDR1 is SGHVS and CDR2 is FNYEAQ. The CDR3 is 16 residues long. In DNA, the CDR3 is TGTGCCAGCAGCTTAGGGAACCGACAGGGGAACAACGAGCAGTACTTC. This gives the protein CASSLGNRQGNNEQYF.

CDR3 residues: CASSLEGTRGYTF. CDR3 nucleotide sequence: TGTGCCAGCAGTTTGGAGGGGACGCGTGGCTACACCTTC. The chain links TRBV28 to TRBJ1-2; D is possibly TRBD1 (5 bases). The CDR3 runs 13 residues. The V gene's germline CDR1 is MDHEN and CDR2 SYDVKM. V was cut by 3 bases and J by 7 bases, with 12 bases left in between.

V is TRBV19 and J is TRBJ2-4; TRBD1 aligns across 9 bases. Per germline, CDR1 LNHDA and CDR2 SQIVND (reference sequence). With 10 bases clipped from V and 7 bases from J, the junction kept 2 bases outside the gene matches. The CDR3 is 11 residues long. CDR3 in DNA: TGTGCCACCGGACAGGGGAACATTCAGTACTTC. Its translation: CATGQGNIQYF.

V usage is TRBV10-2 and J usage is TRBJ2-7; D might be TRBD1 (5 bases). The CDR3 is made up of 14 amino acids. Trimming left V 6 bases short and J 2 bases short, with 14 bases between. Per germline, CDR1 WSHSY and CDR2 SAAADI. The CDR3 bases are TGCGCCAGCAGACCCCCGGACACAGCCTACGAGCAGTACTTC. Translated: CASRPPDTAYEQYF.